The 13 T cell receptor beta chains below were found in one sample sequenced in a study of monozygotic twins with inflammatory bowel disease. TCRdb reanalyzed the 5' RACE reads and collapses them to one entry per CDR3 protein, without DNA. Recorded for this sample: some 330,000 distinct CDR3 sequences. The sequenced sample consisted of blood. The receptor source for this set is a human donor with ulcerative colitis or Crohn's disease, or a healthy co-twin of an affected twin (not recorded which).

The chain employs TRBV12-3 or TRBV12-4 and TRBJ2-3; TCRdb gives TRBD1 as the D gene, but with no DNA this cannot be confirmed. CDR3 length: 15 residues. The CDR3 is CASSSNREGADTQYF.

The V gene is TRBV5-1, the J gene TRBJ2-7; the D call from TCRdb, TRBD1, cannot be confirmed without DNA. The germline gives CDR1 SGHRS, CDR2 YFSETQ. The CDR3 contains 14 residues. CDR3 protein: CASQTGGSSYEQYF.

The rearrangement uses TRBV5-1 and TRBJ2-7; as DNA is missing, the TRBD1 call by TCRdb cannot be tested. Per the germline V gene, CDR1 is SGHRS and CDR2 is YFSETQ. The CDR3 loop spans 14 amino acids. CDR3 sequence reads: CASSSLTGAYEQYF.

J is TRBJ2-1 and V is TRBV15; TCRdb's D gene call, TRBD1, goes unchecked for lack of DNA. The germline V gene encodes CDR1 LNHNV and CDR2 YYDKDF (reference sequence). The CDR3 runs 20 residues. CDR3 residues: CATSEGQRRRLLSSYNEQFF.

The CDR3 reads CSGADRPNYGYTF. This sequence joins TRBV29-1 and TRBJ1-2; TCRdb outputs TRBD1, but without DNA this stays unchecked. This CDR3 spans 13 amino acids. The germline V gene encodes CDR1 SQVTM and CDR2 ANQGSEA.

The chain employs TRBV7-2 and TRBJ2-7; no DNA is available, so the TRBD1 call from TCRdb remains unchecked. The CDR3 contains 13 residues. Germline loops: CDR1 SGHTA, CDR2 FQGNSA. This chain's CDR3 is CASSRTGSYEQYF.

CDR3: CSARDSGRLEQYF. V usage is TRBV20-1 and J usage is TRBJ2-7; TCRdb proposes TRBD2, but this gene call is untestable without DNA. Germline-derived CDR1 and CDR2 are DFQATT and SNEGSKA (reference sequence). The CDR3 spans 13 residues.

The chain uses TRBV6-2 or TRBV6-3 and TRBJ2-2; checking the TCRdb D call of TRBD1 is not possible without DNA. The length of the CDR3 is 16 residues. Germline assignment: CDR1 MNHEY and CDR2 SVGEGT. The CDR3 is CASSYHQTGGTGELFF.

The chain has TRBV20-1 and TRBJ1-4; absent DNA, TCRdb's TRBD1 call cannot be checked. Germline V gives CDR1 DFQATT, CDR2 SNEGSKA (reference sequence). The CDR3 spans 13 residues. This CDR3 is CSASQGFNEKLFF.

Here the CDR3 reads CASSQVGSGLYGYTF. The gene calls are TRBV14 and TRBJ1-2. The CDR3 runs 15 residues. Germline CDR1 is SGHDN and CDR2 is FVKESK.

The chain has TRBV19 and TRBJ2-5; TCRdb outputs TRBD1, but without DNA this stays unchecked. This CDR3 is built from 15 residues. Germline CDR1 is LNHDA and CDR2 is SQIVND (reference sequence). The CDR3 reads CASTRRQDKQETQYF.

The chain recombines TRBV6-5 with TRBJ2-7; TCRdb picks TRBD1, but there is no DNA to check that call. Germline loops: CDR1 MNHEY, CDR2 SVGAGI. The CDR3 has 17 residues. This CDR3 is CASSYSSPQGVGYEQYF.

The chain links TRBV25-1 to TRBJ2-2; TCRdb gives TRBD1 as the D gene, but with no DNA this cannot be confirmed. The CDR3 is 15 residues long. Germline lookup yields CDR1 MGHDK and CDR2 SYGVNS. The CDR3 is CASKGQGEYTGELFF. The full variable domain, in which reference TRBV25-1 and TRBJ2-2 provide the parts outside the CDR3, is EADIYQTPRYLVIGTGKKITLECSQTMGHDKMYWYQQDPGMELHLIHYSYGVNSTEKGDLSSESTVSRIRTEHFPLTLESARPSHTSQYLCASKGQGEYTGELFFGEGSRLTVL.